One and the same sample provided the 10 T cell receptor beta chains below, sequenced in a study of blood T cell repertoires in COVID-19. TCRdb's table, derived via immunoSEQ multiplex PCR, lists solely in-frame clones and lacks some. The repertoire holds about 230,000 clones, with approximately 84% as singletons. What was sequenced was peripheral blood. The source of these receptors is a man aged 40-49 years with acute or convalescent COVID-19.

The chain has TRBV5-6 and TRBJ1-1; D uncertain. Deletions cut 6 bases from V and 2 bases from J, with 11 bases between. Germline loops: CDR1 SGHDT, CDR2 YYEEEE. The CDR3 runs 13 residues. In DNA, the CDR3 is TGTGCCAGCACCCAACAGCTAAACACTGAAGCTTTCTTT. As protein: CASTQQLNTEAFF. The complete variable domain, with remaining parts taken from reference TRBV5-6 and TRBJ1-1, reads DAGVTQSPTHLIKTRGQQVTLRCSPKSGHDTVSWYQQALGQGPQFIFQYYEEEERQRGNFPDRFSGHQFPNYSSELNVNALLLGDSALYLCASTQQLNTEAFFGQGTRLTVV.

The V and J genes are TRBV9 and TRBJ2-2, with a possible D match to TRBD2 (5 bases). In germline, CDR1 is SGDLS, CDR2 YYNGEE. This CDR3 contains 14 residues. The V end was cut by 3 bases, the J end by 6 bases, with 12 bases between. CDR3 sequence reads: CASSALEDPGELFF. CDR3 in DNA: TGTGCCAGCAGCGCCTTGGAGGATCCCGGGGAGCTGTTTTTT.

The chain's CDR3 is CASRPIGTGPRALYGYTF. CDR3 nucleotides: TGTGCCAGCAGACCGATCGGGACAGGTCCTAGGGCCCTCTATGGCTACACCTTC. This chain connects TRBV28 to TRBJ1-2, with 8 nucleotides matching TRBD1. The CDR3 contains 18 residues. V lost 6 bases, J lost 4 bases, and 19 bases stayed unmatched. In germline, CDR1 is MDHEN, CDR2 SYDVKM.

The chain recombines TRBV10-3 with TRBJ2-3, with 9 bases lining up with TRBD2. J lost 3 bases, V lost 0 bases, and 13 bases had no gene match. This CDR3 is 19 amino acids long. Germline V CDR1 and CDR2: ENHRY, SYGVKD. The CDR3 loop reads CAISESVAGAPGGTDTQYF. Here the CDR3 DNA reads TGTGCCATCAGTGAGTCGGTAGCGGGGGCCCCCGGGGGAACAGATACGCAGTATTTT.

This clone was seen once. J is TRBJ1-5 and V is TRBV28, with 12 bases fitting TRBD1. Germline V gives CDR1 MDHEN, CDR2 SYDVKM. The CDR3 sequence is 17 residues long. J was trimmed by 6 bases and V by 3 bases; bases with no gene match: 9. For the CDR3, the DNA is TGTGCCAGCAGTTTTCCTAGGGACAGGGGGCGCGTTCAGCCCCAGCATTTT. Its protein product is CASSFPRDRGRVQPQHF.

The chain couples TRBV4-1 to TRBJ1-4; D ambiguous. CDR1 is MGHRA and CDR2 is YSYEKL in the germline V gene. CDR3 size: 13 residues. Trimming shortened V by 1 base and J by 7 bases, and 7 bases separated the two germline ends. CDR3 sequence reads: CASSQAEFEKLFF. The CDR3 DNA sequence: TGCGCCAGCAGCCAAGCCGAGTTTGAAAAACTGTTTTTT.

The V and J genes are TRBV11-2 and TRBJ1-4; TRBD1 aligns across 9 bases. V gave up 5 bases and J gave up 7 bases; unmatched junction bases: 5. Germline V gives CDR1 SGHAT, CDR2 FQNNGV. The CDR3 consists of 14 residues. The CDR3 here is CASSPGQGPEKLFF. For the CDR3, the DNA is TGTGCCAGCAGCCCCGGACAGGGGCCTGAAAAACTGTTTTTT.

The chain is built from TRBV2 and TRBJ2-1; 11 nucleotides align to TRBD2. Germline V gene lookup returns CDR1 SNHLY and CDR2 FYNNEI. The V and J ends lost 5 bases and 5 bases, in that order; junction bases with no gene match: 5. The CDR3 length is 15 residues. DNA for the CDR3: TGTGCCAGCAGTCCGACTAGCGGGGAAAACAATGAGCAGTTCTTC. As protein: CASSPTSGENNEQFF.

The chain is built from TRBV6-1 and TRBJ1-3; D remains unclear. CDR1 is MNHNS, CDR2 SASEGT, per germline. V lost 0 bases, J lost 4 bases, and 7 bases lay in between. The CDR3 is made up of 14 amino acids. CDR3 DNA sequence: TGTGCCAGCAGTGAAGCTCTACAGGGAAACACCATATATTTT. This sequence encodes CASSEALQGNTIYF.

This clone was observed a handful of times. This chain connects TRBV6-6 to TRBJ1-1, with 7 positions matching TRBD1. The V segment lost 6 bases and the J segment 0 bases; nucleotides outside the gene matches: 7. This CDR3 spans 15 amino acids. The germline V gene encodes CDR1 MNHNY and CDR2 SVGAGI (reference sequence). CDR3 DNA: TGTGCCAGCAGCTGGGACAGCCGATTGAACACTGAAGCTTTCTTT. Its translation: CASSWDSRLNTEAFF.